This T cell receptor (beta chain) was documented in a study of blood T cell repertoires in COVID-19. Study-level background: Some COVID-19 samples were acute and others convalescent; all came from the United States, Italy and Spain. From T cells, B-cell-depleted T cells, or PBMCs came the material, which was cDNA or gDNA.

Authors' analysis steps: Cell counts per sample came from amplifying reference gene primers. Only in-frame clones appear in the TCRdb table, and some are missing; sequencing was by immunoSEQ multiplex PCR. V and J calls and clone size are copied from that table; D and trimming were computed from the DNA. The table lists 150,000 to 200,000 clones, 90% of them singletons, with 0.5% to 0.55% in the top ten. Germline lookup yields CDR1 SQVTM and CDR2 ANQGSEA. This CDR3 has 13 residues. V shed 4 bases and J 3 bases; nucleotides not matched to a gene: 5. The sample consisted of peripheral blood. The TCR was taken from a man aged 45-65 years with acute or convalescent COVID-19. This chain connects TRBV29-1 to TRBJ2-7; 8 bases line up with TRBD2. CDR3 DNA sequence: TGCAGCGTTGTATCGAGCGGGAGCTACGAGCAGTACTTC. Amino acids: CSVVSSGSYEQYF.